This T cell receptor (beta chain) was sequenced in a study of persistence of HIV-infected CD4 T cells. Study as a whole: Donors were ART-treated; their CMV- and Gag-responding CD4+ T cells were isolated.

A word on this clone: Antigen unknown.

This CDR3 is built from 15 residues. In germline, CDR1 is MDHEN, CDR2 SYDVKM. The V gene lost 6 bases and the J gene lost 6 bases, with 20 bases spanning the gap. Overall study results and limits: CMV- and Gag-responding cells had lower TCRbeta richness than CD3/CD28-responding cells. Degenerate expanded CDR3beta sequences were enriched among CMV- and Gag-responding cells.

Lysates of CMV-infected fibroblasts at approximately 9.4 ug/mL stimulated these cells. CD40L-negative CD69-negative CD45RO-high memory CD4+ T cells were sorted as populations depleted of antigen-responding cells. Sequencing used immunoSEQ version 4 in survey mode. The method was immunoSEQ multiplex PCR; TCRdb's version includes in-frame clones alone and lacks a portion of them. The data hold roughly 35,000 clones, with over 80% observed a single time. The sample was CD4+ T cells sorted from PBMCs after roughly 19-hour stimulation, taken from a patient who received antiretroviral therapy. V and J are TRBV28 and TRBJ1-2; D not resolved. This TCR was recovered from an adult man with HIV who was CMV-seropositive. CDR3 protein: CASSPQTRRLDGYTF. For the CDR3, the DNA is TGTGCCAGCAGCCCCCAGACGCGGCGCCTCGATGGCTACACCTTC.